This T cell receptor (beta chain) is from a study of blood T cell repertoires in COVID-19. Study in general: T cells, B-cell-depleted T cells, or PBMCs supplied cDNA or gDNA.

Looked up from germline, CDR1 is MNHEY and CDR2 is SVGEGT. Germline trimming cut 5 bases from V and 1 base from J; bases unmatched to any gene: 8. The CDR3 runs to 15 residues. Using immunoSEQ multiplex PCR, the repertoire was profiled, and TCRdb retains in-frame clones only, with some absent. The sample records around 24,000 clones, approximately 88% being singletons. This clonotype was sampled from a woman between 65 and 79 years old with active COVID-19. The V and J genes are TRBV6-2 or TRBV6-3 and TRBJ2-7; 7 bases align to TRBD2. Sample: peripheral blood. The CDR3 DNA reads as TGTGCCAGCAGTACGTCCGGGACTACATCCTACGAGCAGTACTTC. Its translation: CASSTSGTTSYEQYF.